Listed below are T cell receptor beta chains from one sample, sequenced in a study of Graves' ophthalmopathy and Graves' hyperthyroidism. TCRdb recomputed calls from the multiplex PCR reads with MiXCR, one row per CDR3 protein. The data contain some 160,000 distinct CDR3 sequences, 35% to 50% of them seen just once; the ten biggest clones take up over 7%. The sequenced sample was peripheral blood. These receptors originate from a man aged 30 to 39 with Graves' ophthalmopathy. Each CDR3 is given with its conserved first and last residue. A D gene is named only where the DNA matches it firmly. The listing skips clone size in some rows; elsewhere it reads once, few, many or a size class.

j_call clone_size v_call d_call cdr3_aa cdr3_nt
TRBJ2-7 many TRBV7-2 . CASSERAGWEQYF TGTGCCAGCAGCGAACGGGCGGGTTGGGAGCAGTACTTC
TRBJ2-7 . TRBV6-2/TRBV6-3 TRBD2 CASSYPPASGTPYEQYF TGTGCCAGCAGTTACCCTCCGGCTAGCGGGACCCCCTACGAGCAGTACTTC
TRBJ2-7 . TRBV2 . CASSGGAHYEQYF TGTGCCAGCAGTGGGGGGGCCCACTACGAGCAGTACTTC
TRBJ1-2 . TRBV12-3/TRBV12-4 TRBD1 CASQAGDRGPGYTF TGTGCCAGCCAGGCTGGGGACAGGGGGCCTGGCTACACCTTC
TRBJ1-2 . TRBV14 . CASSQVLSPYGYTF TGTGCCAGCAGCCAAGTGCTATCGCCCTATGGCTACACCTTC
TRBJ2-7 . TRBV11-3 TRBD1 CASSVDRERAYEQYF TGTGCCAGCAGCGTCGACAGGGAAAGGGCCTACGAGCAGTACTTC
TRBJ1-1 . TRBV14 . CASRPRGNSLNTEAFF TGTGCCAGCAGACCGAGGGGGAACAGCTTGAACACTGAAGCTTTCTTT
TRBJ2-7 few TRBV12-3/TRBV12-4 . CASSPTTISYEQYF TGTGCCAGCAGTCCCACGACGATCTCCTACGAGCAGTACTTC
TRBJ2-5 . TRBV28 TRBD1 CASRSTGVETQYF TGTGCCAGCAGGAGTACAGGGGTGGAGACCCAGTACTTC
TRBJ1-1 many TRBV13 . CASTPIVSTEAFF TGTGCCAGCACCCCAATCGTCTCCACTGAAGCTTTCTTT
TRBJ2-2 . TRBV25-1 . CASSGTIGELFF TGTGCCAGCAGTGGTACTATCGGGGAGCTGTTTTTT
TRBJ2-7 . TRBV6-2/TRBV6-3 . CTSMTYSYEQYF TGTACCAGCATGACATACTCCTACGAGCAGTACTTC
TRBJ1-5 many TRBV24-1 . CATSDRHNQPQHF TGTGCCACCAGTGACCGCCACAATCAGCCCCAGCATTTT
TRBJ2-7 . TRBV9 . CASSVGQDPTYEQYF TGTGCCAGCAGCGTCGGACAAGATCCTACCTACGAGCAGTACTTC
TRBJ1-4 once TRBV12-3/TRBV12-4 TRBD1 CASSMGDRTTRSEKLFF TGTGCCAGCAGTATGGGGGACAGGACAACACGGAGTGAAAAACTGTTTTTT
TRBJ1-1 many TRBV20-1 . CSASSRSFF TGCAGTGCTAGTTCCCGGTCTTTCTTT
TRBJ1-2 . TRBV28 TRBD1 CASSQDRVGGYTF TGTGCCAGCAGTCAGGACAGGGTTGGTGGCTACACCTTC
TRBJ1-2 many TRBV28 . CASRPGTGYGYTF TGTGCCAGCAGGCCCGGGACGGGATATGGCTACACCTTC
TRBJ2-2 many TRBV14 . CASSPRAPQTPGELFF TGTGCCAGCAGCCCAAGAGCGCCACAAACCCCGGGGGAGCTGTTTTTT
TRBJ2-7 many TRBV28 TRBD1 CASSGPGTGRYEQYF TGTGCCAGCAGCGGACCCGGGACAGGCCGCTACGAGCAGTACTTC
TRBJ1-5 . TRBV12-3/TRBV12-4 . CASSSTPHSNQPQHF TGTGCCAGCAGTTCCACACCTCATAGCAATCAGCCCCAGCATTTT
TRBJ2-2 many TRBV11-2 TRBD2 CASSWTSGTGELFF TGTGCCAGCAGCTGGACTAGCGGCACCGGGGAGCTGTTTTTT
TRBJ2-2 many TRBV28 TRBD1 CASRHTRDSGELFF TGTGCCAGCAGGCACACCCGGGACAGCGGGGAGCTGTTTTTT
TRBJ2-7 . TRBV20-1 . CSASNLARDEQYF TGCAGTGCTAGCAACCTAGCTCGCGACGAGCAGTACTTC
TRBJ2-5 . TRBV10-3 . CAISEAHYGQETQYF TGTGCCATCAGTGAGGCCCACTACGGACAAGAGACCCAGTACTTC
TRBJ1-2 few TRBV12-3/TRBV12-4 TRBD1 CASNPTGLAYGYTF TGTGCCAGCAACCCGACAGGGTTAGCGTATGGCTACACCTTC
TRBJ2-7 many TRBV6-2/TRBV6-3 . CASSYSIQSYGQYF TGTGCCAGCAGTTACTCGATACAATCCTACGGGCAGTACTTC
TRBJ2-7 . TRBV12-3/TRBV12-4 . CASSLGSPIPEQYF TGTGCCAGCAGTTTGGGTAGCCCCATTCCCGAGCAGTACTTC
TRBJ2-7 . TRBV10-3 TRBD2 CATCPAGGPCEQYF TGTGCCACATGTCCAGCGGGAGGGCCGTGCGAGCAGTACTTC
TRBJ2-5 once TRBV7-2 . CASSLTVAQETQYF TGTGCCAGCAGCTTAACGGTAGCCCAAGAGACCCAGTACTTC
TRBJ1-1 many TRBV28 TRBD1 CASSPRQGSNTEAFF TGTGCCAGCAGTCCCCGACAGGGCTCCAACACTGAAGCTTTCTTT
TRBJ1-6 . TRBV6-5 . CASSYSATGGSPLHF TGTGCCAGCAGTTACAGCGCGACTGGGGGTTCACCCCTCCACTTT
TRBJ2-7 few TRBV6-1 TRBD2 CASSRRLAGGYEQYF TGTGCCAGCAGCCGCCGACTAGCGGGAGGCTACGAGCAGTACTTC
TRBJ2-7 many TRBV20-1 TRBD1 CSASDRGEQYF TGCAGTGCATCGGACAGGGGCGAGCAGTACTTC
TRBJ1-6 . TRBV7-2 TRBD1 CASSPTSDRENSPLHF TGTGCCAGCAGCCCCACTTCGGACAGGGAGAATTCACCCCTCCACTTT
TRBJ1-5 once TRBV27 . CASSFSGTNQPQHF TGTGCCAGCAGTTTTTCCGGAACAAATCAGCCCCAGCATTTT
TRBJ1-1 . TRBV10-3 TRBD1 CATTGRDTEAFF TGTGCCACGACAGGGCGCGACACTGAAGCTTTCTTT
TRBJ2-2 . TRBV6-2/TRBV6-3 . CASSYPTDGQQNTGELFF TGTGCCAGCAGTTACCCCACCGACGGACAGCAAAACACCGGGGAGCTGTTTTTT
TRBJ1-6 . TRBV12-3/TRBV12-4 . CASQAIRDSPLHF TGTGCCAGCCAGGCAATAAGGGATTCACCCCTCCACTTT